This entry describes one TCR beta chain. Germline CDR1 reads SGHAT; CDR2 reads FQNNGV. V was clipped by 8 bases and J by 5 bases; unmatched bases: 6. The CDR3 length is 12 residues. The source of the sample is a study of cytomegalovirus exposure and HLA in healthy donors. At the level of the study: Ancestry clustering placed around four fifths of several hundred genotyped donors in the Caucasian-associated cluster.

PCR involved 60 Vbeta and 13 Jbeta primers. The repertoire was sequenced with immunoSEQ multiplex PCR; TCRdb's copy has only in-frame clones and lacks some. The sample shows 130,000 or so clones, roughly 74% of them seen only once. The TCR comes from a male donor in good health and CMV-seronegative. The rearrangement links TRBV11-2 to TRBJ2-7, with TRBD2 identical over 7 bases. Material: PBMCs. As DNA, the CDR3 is TGTGCCAGCGCCGGGGGGTGGAACGAGCAGTACTTC. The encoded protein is CASAGGWNEQYF.